This T cell receptor (beta chain) was identified during a study of blood T cell repertoires in COVID-19. V was trimmed by 4 bases and J by 4 bases, leaving 17 bases between them. CDR3 length equals 15 residues. The V gene's germline CDR1 is SGHKS and CDR2 YYEKEE (reference sequence). Profiled with immunoSEQ multiplex PCR; TCRdb holds only in-frame clones, not every one. The profile shows about 76,000 clones, about 85% of them singletons. The chain couples TRBV5-5 to TRBJ1-1; TRBD1 might be the D (5 bases). The sequence was obtained from a man in his sixties with COVID-19, enrolled during active disease. Input material: peripheral blood. For the CDR3, the DNA is TGTGCCAGCAGCCCCCGCGGGGGACTGGGCACTGAAGCTTTCTTT. Translated, it gives CASSPRGGLGTEAFF.